The clone carrying this TCR beta chain was seen at least ten times. Its antigen remains unknown. Germline-derived CDR1 and CDR2 are SEHNR and FQNEAQ (reference sequence). Trimming cost V 4 bases and J 5 bases, with 11 bases left between them. There are 13 residues in the CDR3. This sample was taken from a study of T cells after yellow fever vaccination. Study-wide results and caveats: Post-booster reappearance was seen for most primary-vaccination clones (roughly 96% CD4, 75% to 90% CD8).

TCRdb redid the calling of the 5' RACE reads with MiXCR, one entry per CDR3 protein. The data hold roughly 250,000 distinct CDR3 sequences, with approximately 13% observed a single time. The TCR was taken from a man younger than 45 who received the YFV17D yellow fever vaccine. The specimen was CD4+ T cells sorted from PBMCs, collected 45 days after the yellow fever booster vaccination. The V call is TRBV7-9, the J call TRBJ2-5, with a weak D call TRBD2 (5 bases). DNA of the CDR3: TGTGCCAGCAGCTCCAGCGGAGGCGAGACCCAGTACTTC. Translating it yields CASSSSGGETQYF.